This T cell receptor (beta chain) stems from a study of vaccination effects on CD4 cells after COVID-19. In the study overall: Expansion with viral peptide pools was applied to antigen-specific CD4+ T cells by the ViraFEST assay prior to sequencing.

The CDR3 is 16 residues long. Germline V gene data show CDR1 as SGDLS and CDR2 as YYNGEE. Trimming removed 3 bases from V and 4 bases from J; junction bases left unmatched: 9. Culture lasted 10 days before CD4+ T cell isolation. IL-2 medium was substituted for half the medium on days 3 and 7. Sequencing used immunoSEQ multiplex PCR; TCRdb keeps in-frame clones, though not all of them. The data contain around 50,000 clones, about 67% of them singletons. This clone was counted only a few times. Its antigen is not identified. The sample was CD4+ T cells from PBMCs cultured without peptide, taken before COVID-19 vaccination. This rearrangement joins TRBV9 to TRBJ1-2, with TRBD1 matching over 10 bases. The receptor's source is a human donor who received a COVID-19 vaccine. In nucleotides, the CDR3 is TGTGCCAGCAGCGCCGATCGGGACAGGGGATTCTATGGCTACACCTTC. This gives the protein CASSADRDRGFYGYTF.